The subject of this entry is one TCR beta chain. This clone has only one observation. Its antigen is unknown. No much larger clone is present one base from it, and per-base qualities are unavailable. For sequencing of the TCRbeta CDR3 region, genomic DNA was extracted from the sorted cells. The immunoSEQ Assay was used to sequence the TCRbeta CDR3 regions. TCRdb took this table from immuneACCESS and kept in-frame rearrangements with V and J called. Such tables lack part of the clones; where checked against another copy, unresolved V genes explain under half of the gap, and the rest is unexplained. Within this sample are about 52,000 clones, with roughly 90% of them counted one time only. In total, the top ten clones hold around 6.4% of the sample. The trial excluded patients who had a history of autoimmune disease or were on systemic immunosuppression. In every dose cohort, peripheral blood was drawn for TCR sequencing at baseline, cycle 4 day 1, and cycle 7 day 1. The samples were drawn from a first-in-human, open-label, multicenter phase I dose-escalation trial of ivuxolimab. Adults with locally advanced or metastatic head and neck squamous cell, hepatocellular, melanoma or renal cell carcinoma were enrolled in the trial. Before TCR sequencing, CD4+ T cells and CD8+ T cells were sorted from peripheral blood as separate populations.

From the germline V gene, CDR1 is MNHNS and CDR2 is SASEGT. The junction carries 7 bases between V and J, which are trimmed by 4 bases and 3 bases respectively. The cysteine opens and the phenylalanine closes a CDR3 of 12 amino acids. The kept DNA is CDR3 alone, 36 bases in frame from the first base. The data belong to a study of OX40 agonist ivuxolimab in advanced cancers. With respect to the entire study: Ivuxolimab, which targeted the costimulatory receptor OX40 (CD134), was an agonistic, fully human IgG2 monoclonal antibody. Prior anti-PD-1, anti-PD-L1 or anti-CTLA-4 therapy was permitted, and 30% to 50% of dose-escalation patients had received checkpoint inhibitors. The point of sequencing TCRbeta in the periphery was to test whether ivuxolimab changed TCR sequence diversity and drove clonal T-cell expansion. The paper reports the monotherapy dose-escalation portion (N of about 50 patients) of the phase I ivuxolimab trial. Intravenous ivuxolimab was administered to patients every 2 weeks at six dose levels: 0.01, 0.1, 0.3, 1.5, 3 and 10 mg/kg. Partial responses occurred in three dose-escalation patients: two with cutaneous melanoma and one with hepatocellular carcinoma. Among the approximately 54 dose-escalation patients, roughly 20 had hepatocellular carcinoma, 15 melanoma, 9 renal cell carcinoma and 9 head and neck cancer. A male proportion of roughly 80% and a mean age of roughly 58 years, ranging from roughly 23 to 79, were recorded for the dose-escalation cohort.

General findings and caveats noted by the study authors: Low levels of normalized T-cell clonal expansion were also seen in some nonresponding patients. In the 0.1-3.0 mg/kg groups, partial responders were among the patients with the lowest normalized peripheral clonal expansion, particularly in CD8+ T cells. Antigen specificity was not determined for the clonally expanded peripheral T cells. After ivuxolimab, expanded clones were on average more numerous among CD8+ T cells than among CD4+ T cells. At doses of 0.1 to 3.0 mg/kg, clonal expansion of both CD4+ and CD8+ T cells in blood was seen between baseline and week 6.

The clonotype comes from an adult with an advanced solid tumor such as melanoma, head and neck, liver or kidney cancer. This specimen was CD4+ or CD8+ T cells sorted from blood, taken in a trial of the OX40 agonist ivuxolimab. This chain joins TRBV6-1 to TRBJ2-7; no D segment can be confidently identified. Here the CDR3 is given as CASSAQRYEQYF. The sequenced DNA: TGTGCCAGCAGTGCACAGCGCTACGAGCAGTACTTC.